This T cell receptor (beta chain) was sequenced in a study of blood T cells in healthy people across ages. This clonotype was picked up one time. The second PCR ran roughly 6 to 11 cycles with a sample-barcoded 5' primer and J-beta primers. MiXCR, applied by TCRdb to the 5' RACE reads, yields one record per CDR3 protein. The repertoire holds a few hundred thousand distinct CDR3 sequences, about 26% seen once, with approximately 3.6% in the top ten. The CDR3 totals 16 residues. Germline-derived CDR1 and CDR2 are MNHNS and SASEGT. V lost 4 bases and J lost 4, with 18 bases in between. These data were also filed under a second study, of T cells of mothers and their children.

This clonotype originated in a boy aged 2 to 9 in good health. The sample taken for sequencing was blood. V usage is TRBV6-1 and J usage is TRBJ2-3; D may be TRBD1 (5 bases). Here the CDR3 reads CASSVQGARTPDTQYF. The CDR3 nucleotides read TGTGCCAGCAGTGTCCAGGGTGCGAGGACCCCAGATACGCAGTATTTT.